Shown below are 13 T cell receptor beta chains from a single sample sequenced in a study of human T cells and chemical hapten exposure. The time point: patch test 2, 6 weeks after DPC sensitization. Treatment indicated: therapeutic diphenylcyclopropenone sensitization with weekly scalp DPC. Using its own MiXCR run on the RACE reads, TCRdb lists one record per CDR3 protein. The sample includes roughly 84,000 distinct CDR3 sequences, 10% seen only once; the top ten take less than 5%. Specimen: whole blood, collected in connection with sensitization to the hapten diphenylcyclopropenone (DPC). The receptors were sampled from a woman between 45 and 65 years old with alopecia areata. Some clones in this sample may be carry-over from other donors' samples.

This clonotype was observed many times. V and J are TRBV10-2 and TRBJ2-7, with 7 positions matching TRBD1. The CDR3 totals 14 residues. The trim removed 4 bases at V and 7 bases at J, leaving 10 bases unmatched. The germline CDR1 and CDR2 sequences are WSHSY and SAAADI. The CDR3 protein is CASSVEGAVSEQYF. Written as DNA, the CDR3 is TGCGCCAGCAGTGTCGAGGGGGCGGTTAGTGAGCAGTACTTC.

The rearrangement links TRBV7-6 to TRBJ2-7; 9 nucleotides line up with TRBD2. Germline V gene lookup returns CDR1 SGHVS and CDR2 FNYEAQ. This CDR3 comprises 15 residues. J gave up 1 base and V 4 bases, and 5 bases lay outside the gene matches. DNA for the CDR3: TGTGCCAGCAGCTCCATTAGCGGGAGATCCTACGAGCAGTACTTC. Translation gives CASSSISGRSYEQYF.

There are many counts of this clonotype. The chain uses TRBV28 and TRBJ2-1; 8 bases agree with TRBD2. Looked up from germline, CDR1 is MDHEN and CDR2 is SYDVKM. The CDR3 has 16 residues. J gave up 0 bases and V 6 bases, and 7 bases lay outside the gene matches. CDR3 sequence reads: CASSSAGVSSYNEQFF. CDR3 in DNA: TGTGCCAGCAGCTCAGCGGGAGTGAGCTCCTACAATGAGCAGTTCTTC.

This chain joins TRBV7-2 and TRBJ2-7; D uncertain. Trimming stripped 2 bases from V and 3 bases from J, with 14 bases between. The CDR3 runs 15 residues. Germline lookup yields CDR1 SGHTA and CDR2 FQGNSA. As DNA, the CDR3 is TGTGCCAGCAGCTTAATGGGGTTGCCCCTCTACGAGCAGTACTTC. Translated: CASSLMGLPLYEQYF.

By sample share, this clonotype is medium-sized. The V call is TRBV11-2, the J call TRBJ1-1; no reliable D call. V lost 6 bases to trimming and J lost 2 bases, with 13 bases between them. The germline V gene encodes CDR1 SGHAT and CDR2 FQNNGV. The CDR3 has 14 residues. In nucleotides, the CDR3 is TGTGCCAGCAGTAATAGACGGACTAACACTGAAGCTTTCTTT. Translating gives CASSNRRTNTEAFF.

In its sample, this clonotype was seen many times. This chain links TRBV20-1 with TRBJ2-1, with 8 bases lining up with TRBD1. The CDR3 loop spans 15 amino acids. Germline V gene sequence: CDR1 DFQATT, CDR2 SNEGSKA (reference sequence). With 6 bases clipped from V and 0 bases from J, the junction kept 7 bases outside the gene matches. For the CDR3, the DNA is TGCAGTGCCTCGACAGGGGATAGCTCCTACAATGAGCAGTTCTTC. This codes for CSASTGDSSYNEQFF.

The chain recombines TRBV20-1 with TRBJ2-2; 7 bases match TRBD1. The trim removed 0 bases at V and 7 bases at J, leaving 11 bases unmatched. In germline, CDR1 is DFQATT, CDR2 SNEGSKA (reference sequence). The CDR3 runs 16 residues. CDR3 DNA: TGCAGTGCTAGAGATCTCACAGGGGACCTATTCGGGGAGCTGTTTTTT. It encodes CSARDLTGDLFGELFF.

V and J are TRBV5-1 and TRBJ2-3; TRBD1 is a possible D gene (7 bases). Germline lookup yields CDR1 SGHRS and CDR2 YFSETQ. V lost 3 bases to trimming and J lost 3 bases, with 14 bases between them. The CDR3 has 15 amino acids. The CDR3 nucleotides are TGCGCCAGCAGCTGGGGGGACAGAGAAACAGATACGCAGTATTTT. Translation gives CASSWGDRETDTQYF.

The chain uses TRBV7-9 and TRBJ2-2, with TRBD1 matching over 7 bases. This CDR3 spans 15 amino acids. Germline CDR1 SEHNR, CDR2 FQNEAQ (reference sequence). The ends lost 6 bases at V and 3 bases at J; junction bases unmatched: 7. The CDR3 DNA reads TGTGCCAGCAGACCGACAGGGCTAGACACCGGGGAGCTGTTTTTT. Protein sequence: CASRPTGLDTGELFF.

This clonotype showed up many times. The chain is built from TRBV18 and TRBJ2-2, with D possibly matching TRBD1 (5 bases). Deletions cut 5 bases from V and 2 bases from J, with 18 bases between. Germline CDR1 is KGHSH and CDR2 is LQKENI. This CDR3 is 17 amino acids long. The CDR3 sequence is CASSAKGPSGNTGELFF. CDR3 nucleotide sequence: TGTGCCAGCTCAGCGAAGGGGCCCAGTGGAAACACCGGGGAGCTGTTTTTT. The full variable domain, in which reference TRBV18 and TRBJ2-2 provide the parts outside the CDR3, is NAGVMQNPRHLVRRRGQEARLRCSPMKGHSHVYWYRQLPEEGLKFMVYLQKENIIDESGMPKERFSAEFPKEGPSILRIQQVVRGDSAAYFCASSAKGPSGNTGELFFGEGSRLTVL.

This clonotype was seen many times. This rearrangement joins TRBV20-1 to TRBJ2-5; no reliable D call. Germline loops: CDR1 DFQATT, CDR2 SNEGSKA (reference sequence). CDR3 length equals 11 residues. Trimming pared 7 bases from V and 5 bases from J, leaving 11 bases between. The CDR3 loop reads CSGRVRETQYF. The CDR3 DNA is TGCAGTGGTAGGGTCCGGGAGACCCAGTACTTC.

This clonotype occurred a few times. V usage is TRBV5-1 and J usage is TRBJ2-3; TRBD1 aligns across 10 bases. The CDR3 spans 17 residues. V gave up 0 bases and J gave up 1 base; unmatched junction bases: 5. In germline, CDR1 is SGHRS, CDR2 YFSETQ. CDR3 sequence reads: CASSLVPGTGGTDTQYF. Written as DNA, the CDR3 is TGCGCCAGCAGCTTGGTTCCCGGGACAGGGGGCACAGATACGCAGTATTTT.

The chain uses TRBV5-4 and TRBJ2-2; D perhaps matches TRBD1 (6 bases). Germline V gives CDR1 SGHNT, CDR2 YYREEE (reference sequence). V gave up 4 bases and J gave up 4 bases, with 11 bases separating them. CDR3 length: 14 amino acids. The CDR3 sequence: CASSLRGGTGELFF. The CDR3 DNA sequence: TGTGCCAGCAGCCTTAGAGGGGGCACCGGGGAGCTGTTTTTT.